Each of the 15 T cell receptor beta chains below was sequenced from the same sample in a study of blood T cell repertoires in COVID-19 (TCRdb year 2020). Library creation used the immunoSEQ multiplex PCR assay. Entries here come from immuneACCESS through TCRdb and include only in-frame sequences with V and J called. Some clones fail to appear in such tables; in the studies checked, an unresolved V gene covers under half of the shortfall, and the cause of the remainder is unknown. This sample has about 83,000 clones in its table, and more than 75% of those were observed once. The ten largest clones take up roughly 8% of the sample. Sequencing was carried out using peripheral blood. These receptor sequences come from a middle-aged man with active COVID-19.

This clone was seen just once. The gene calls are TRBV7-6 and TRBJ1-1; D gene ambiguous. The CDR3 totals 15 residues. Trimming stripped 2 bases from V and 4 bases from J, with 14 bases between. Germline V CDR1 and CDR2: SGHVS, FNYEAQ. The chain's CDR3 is CASSLIRGRRTEAFF. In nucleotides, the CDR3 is TGTGCCAGCAGCTTAATACGGGGAAGGCGCACTGAAGCTTTCTTT.

CDR3 sequence reads: CASSPPRGNTEAFF. The CDR3 DNA reads as TGTGCCAGCAGTCCCCCCCGGGGTAACACTGAAGCTTTCTTT. The chain couples TRBV2 to TRBJ1-1; D ambiguous. The CDR3 totals 14 residues. V was trimmed by 5 bases and J by 2 bases, leaving 12 bases between them. The germline V gene encodes CDR1 SNHLY and CDR2 FYNNEI.

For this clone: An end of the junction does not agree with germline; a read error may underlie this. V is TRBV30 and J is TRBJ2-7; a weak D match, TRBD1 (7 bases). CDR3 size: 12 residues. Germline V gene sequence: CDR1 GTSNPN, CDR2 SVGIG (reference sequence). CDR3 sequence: CAWRIQGMGLHF. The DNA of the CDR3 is TGTGCCTGGAGGATACAGGGGATGGGACTGCACTTC.

The CDR3 region is CASSLSTGVFLDEQFF. In DNA, the CDR3 is TGTGCCAGCAGTTTATCAACGGGAGTATTCTTGGATGAGCAGTTCTTC. This chain uses TRBV28 with TRBJ2-1, with D tentatively TRBD2 (6 bases). V lost 1 base and J lost 8, with 18 bases in between. The CDR3 length is 16 residues. Germline V gene lookup returns CDR1 MDHEN and CDR2 SYDVKM.

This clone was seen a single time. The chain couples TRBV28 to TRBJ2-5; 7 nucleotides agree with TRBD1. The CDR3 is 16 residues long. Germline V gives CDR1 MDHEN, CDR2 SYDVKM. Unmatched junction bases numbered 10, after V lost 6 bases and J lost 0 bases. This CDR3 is CASSPRDSQYQETQYF. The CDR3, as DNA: TGTGCCAGCAGCCCAAGGGACAGTCAGTACCAAGAGACCCAGTACTTC.

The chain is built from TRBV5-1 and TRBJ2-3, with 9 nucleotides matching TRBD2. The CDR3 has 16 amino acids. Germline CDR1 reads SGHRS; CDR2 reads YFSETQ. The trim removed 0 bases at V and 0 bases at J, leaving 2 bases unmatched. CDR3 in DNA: TGCGCCAGCAGCTTGGGTAGCGGGAGCAGCACAGATACGCAGTATTTT. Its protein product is CASSLGSGSSTDTQYF.

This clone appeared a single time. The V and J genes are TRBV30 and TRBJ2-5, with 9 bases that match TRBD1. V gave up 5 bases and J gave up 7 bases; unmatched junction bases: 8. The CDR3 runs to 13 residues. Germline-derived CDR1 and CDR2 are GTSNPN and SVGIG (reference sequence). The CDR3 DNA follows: TGTGCCTGGGAAACAGGGGGCAGGGGGACCCAGTACTTC. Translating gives CAWETGGRGTQYF.

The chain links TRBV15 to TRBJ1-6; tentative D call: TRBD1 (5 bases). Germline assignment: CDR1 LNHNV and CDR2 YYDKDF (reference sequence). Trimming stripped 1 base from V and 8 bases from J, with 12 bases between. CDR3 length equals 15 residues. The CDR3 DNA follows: TGTGCCACCAGCAGAGGACAGCTAGCGGATTCACCCCTCCACTTT. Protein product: CATSRGQLADSPLHF. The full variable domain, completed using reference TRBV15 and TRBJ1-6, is DAMVIQNPRYQVTQFGKPVTLSCSQTLNHNVMYWYQQKSSQAPKLLFHYYDKDFNNEADTPDNFQSRRPNTSFCFLDIRSPGLGDTAMYLCATSRGQLADSPLHFGNGTRLTVT.

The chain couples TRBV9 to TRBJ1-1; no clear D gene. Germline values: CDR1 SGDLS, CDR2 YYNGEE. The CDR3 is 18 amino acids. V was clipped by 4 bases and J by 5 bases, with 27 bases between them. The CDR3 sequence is CASSPRFSAGERYTEAFF. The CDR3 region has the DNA TGTGCCAGCAGCCCACGGTTCTCGGCAGGCGAACGTTATACTGAAGCTTTCTTT.

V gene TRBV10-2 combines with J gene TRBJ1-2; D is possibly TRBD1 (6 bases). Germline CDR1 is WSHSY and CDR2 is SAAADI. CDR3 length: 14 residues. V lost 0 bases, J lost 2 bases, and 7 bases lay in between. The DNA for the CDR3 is TGCGCCAGCAGTGAGTCGGACAGAAACTATGGCTACACCTTC. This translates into CASSESDRNYGYTF.

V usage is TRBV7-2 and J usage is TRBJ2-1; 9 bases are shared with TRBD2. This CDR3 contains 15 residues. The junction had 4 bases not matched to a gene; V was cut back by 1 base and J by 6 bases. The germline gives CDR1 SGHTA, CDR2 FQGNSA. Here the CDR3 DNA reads TGTGCCAGCAGCTTAGTTCCGCGGGAGGGCAATGAGCAGTTCTTC. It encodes CASSLVPREGNEQFF.

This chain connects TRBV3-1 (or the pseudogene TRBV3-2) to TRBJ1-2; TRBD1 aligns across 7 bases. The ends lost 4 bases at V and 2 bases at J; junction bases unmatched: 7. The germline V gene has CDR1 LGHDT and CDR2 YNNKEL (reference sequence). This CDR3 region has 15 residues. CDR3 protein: CASSPQTGLNYGYTF. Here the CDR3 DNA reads TGTGCCAGCAGCCCTCAGACAGGGTTGAACTATGGCTACACCTTC.

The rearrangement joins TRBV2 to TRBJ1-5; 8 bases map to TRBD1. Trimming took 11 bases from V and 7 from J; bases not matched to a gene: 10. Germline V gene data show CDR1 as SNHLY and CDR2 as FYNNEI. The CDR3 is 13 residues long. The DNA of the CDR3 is TGTGCCGGTCAGAGTGACAGGGGACAGCCCCAGCATTTT. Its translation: CAGQSDRGQPQHF.

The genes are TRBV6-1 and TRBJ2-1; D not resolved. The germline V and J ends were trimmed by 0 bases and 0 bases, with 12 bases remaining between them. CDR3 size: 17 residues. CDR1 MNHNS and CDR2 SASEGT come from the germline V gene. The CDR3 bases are TGTGCCAGCAGTGAAGCGGCGGTGATAAGCTCCTACAATGAGCAGTTCTTC. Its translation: CASSEAAVISSYNEQFF.

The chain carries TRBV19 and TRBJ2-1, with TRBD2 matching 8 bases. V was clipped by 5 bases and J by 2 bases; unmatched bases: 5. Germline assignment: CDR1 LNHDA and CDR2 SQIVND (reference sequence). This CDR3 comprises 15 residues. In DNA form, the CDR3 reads TGTGCCAGTAGTCCCCCCGGGAGGGCCTACAATGAGCAGTTCTTC. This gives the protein CASSPPGRAYNEQFF.